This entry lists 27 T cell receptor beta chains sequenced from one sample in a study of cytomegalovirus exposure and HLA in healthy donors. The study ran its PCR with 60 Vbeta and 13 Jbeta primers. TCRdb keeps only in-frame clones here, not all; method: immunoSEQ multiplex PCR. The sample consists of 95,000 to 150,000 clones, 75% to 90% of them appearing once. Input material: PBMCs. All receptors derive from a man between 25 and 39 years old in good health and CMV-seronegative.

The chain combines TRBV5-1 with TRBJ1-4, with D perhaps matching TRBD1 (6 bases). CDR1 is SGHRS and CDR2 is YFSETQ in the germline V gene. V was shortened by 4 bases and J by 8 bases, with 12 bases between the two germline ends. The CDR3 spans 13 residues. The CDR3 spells CASSPGVGEKLFF. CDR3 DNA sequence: TGCGCCAGCAGCCCAGGGGTAGGAGAAAAACTGTTTTTT. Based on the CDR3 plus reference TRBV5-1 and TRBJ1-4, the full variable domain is KAGVTQTPRYLIKTRGQQVTLSCSPISGHRSVSWYQQTPGQGLQFLFEYFSETQRNKGNFPGRFSGRQFSNSRSEMNVSTLELGDSALYLCASSPGVGEKLFFGSGTQLSVL.

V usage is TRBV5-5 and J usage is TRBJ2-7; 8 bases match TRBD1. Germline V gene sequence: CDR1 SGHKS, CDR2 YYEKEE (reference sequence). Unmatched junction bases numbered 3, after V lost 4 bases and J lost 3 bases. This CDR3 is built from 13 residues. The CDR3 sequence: CASSRTGSYEQYF. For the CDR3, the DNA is TGTGCCAGCAGCAGGACAGGGAGCTACGAGCAGTACTTC.

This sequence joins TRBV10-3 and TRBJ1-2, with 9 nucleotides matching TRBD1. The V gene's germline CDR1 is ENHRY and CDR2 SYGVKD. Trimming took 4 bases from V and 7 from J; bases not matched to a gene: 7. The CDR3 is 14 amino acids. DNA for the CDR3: TGTGCCATCAGTGGCCGGGGACAGGGCGGTGGCTACACCTTC. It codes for CAISGRGQGGGYTF.

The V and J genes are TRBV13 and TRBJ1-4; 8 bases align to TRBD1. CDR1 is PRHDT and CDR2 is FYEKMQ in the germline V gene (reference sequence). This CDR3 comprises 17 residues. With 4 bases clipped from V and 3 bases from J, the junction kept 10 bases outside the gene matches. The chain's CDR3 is CASSSAQGVGANEKLFF. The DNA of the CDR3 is TGTGCCAGCAGCTCCGCACAGGGGGTGGGAGCTAATGAAAAACTGTTTTTT.

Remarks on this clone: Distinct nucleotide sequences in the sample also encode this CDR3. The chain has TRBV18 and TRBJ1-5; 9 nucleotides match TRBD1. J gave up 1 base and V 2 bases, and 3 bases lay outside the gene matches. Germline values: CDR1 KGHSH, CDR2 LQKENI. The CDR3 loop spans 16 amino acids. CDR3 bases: TGTGCCAGCTCACCAACGACAGGGGGGAGCAATCAGCCCCAGCATTTT. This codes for CASSPTTGGSNQPQHF.

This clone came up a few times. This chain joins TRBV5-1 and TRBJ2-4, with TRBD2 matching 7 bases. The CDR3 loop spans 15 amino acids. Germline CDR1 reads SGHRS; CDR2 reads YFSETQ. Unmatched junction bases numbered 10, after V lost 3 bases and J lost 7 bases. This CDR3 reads CASSSSRGEWNIQYF. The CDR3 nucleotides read TGCGCCAGCAGCTCATCACGGGGGGAGTGGAACATTCAGTACTTC.

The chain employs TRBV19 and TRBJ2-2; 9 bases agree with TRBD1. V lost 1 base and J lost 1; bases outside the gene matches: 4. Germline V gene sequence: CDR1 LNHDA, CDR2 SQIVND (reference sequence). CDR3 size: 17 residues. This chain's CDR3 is CASSIAGGQGNTGELFF. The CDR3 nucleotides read TGTGCCAGTAGTATAGCTGGGGGACAGGGGAACACCGGGGAGCTGTTTTTT.

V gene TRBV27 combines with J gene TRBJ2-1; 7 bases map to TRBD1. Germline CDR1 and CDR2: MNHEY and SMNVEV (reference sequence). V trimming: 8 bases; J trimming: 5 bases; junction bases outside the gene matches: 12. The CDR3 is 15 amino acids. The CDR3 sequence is CASGGRDSRHNEQFF. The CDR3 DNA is TGTGCCAGCGGGGGCAGGGACAGTCGCCACAATGAGCAGTTCTTC.

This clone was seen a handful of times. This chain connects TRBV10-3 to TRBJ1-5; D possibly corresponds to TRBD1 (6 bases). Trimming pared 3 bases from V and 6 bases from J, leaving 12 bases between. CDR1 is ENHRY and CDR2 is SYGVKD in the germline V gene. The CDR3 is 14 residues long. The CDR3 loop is CAISEGGIGQPQHF. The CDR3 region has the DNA TGTGCCATCAGTGAAGGGGGAATCGGTCAGCCCCAGCATTTT.

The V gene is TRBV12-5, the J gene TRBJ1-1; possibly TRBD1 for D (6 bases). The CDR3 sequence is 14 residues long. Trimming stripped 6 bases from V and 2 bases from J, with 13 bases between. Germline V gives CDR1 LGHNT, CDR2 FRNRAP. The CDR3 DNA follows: TGTGCTAGTGGCCTGCAGGGGCCAAACACTGAAGCTTTCTTT. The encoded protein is CASGLQGPNTEAFF.

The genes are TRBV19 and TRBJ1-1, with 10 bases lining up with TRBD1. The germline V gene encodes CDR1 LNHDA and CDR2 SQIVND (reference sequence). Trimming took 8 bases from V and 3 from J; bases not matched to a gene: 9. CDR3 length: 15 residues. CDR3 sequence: CASLRTGGRHTEAFF. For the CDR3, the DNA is TGTGCCAGTCTGAGGACAGGGGGACGGCACACTGAAGCTTTCTTT.

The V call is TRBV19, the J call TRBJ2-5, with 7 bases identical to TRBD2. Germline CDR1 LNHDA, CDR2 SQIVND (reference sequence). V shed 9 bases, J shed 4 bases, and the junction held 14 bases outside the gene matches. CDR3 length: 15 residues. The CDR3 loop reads CAREFNPREGETQYF. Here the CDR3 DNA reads TGTGCCAGAGAATTTAATCCCAGGGAGGGAGAGACCCAGTACTTC.

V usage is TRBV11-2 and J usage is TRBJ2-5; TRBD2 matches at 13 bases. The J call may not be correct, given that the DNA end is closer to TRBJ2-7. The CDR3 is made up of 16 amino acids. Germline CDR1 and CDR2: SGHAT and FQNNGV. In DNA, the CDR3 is TGTGCCAGCAGCCCCGGACTAGCGGGGGACTCCTACGAGCAGTACTTC. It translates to CASSPGLAGDSYEQYF.

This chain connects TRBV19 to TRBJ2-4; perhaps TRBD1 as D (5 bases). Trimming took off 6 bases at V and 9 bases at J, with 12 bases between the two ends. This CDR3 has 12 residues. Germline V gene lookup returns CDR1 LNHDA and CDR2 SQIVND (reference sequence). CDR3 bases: TGTGCCAGTAGCCGGACAATCGGCATTCAGTACTTC. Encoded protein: CASSRTIGIQYF.

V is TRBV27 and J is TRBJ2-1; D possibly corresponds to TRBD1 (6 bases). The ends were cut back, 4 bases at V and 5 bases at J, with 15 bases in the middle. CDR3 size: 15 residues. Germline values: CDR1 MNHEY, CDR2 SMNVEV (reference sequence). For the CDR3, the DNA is TGTGCCAGCAGTTGGACAGACATCCTAGACAATGAGCAGTTCTTC. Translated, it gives CASSWTDILDNEQFF.

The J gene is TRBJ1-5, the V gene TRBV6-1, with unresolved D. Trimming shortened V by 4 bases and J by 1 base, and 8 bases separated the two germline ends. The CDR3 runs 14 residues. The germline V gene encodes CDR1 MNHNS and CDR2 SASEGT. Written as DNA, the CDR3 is TGTGCCAGCAGTGCACATGTGAGCAATCAGCCCCAGCATTTT. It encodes CASSAHVSNQPQHF.

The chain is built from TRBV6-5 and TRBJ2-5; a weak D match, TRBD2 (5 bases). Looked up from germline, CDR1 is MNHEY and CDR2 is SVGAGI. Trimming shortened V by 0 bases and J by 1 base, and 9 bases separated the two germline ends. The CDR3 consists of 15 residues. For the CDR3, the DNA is TGTGCCAGCAGTTACTCGTTGAGGGCCCAAGAGACCCAGTACTTC. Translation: CASSYSLRAQETQYF.

The CDR3 loop reads CASSPGQGYEQYF. DNA of the CDR3: TGTGCCAGCAGTCCAGGACAGGGCTACGAGCAGTACTTC. The V gene is TRBV28, the J gene TRBJ2-7; 8 bases align to TRBD1. Trimming at V came to 5 bases and at J to 3 bases, leaving 3 bases not matched to a gene. From germline, CDR1 is MDHEN and CDR2 SYDVKM. The CDR3 extends over 13 amino acids.

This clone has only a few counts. CDR3 region: CASSELRGTGELFF. The CDR3 DNA reads as TGCGCCAGCAGTGAGTTACGGGGCACCGGGGAGCTGTTTTTT. The rearrangement links TRBV10-1 to TRBJ2-2; possible D gene TRBD2, 5 bases. This CDR3 is 14 amino acids long. Germline V gene data show CDR1 as WNHNN and CDR2 as SYGVQD (reference sequence). Trimming shortened V by 1 base and J by 4 bases, and 7 bases separated the two germline ends.

Written as DNA, the CDR3 is TGTGCCAGCAGCTTCACAGGAACCTACGAGCAGTACTTC. Translated, it gives CASSFTGTYEQYF. The rearrangement links TRBV7-2 to TRBJ2-7, with D tentatively TRBD1 (5 bases). Trimming took 3 bases from V and 2 from J, leaving 8 bases between them. CDR3 length: 13 amino acids. Per the germline V gene, CDR1 is SGHTA and CDR2 is FQGNSA.

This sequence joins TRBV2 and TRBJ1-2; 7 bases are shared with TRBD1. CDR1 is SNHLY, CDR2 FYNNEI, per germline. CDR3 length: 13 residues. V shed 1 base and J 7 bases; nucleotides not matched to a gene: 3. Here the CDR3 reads CASSEGGQFGYTF. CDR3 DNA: TGTGCCAGCAGTGAAGGGGGACAGTTTGGCTACACCTTC.

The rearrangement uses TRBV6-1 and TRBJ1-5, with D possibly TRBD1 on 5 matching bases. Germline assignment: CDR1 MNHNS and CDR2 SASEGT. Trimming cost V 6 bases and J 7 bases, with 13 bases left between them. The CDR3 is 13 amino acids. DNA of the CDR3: TGTGCCAGCAGCCTAGGGGCTGTCCAGCCCCAGCATTTT. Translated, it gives CASSLGAVQPQHF.

The CDR3 DNA follows: TGTGCCAGCAGCTACGGGGGACAACAGTTCTTC. Its translation: CASSYGGQQFF. The chain links TRBV6-5 to TRBJ2-1; either TRBD1 or TRBD2 may supply D (6 bases each). Germline V gene data show CDR1 as MNHEY and CDR2 as SVGAGI. Trimming took off 6 bases at V and 13 bases at J, with 13 bases between the two ends. The CDR3 is 11 residues long.

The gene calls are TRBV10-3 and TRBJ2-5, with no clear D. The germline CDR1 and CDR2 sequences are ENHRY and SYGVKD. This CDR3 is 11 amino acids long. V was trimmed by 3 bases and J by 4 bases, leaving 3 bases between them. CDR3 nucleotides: TGTGCCATCAGTGACGTAGAGACCCAGTACTTC. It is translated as CAISDVETQYF.

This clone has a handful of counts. The CDR3 sequence is CASSGTGGTDTQYF. The CDR3, as DNA: TGTGCCAGCAGCGGGACGGGGGGCACAGATACGCAGTATTTT. The chain employs TRBV9 and TRBJ2-3, with D perhaps TRBD2 (6 bases). The CDR3 is made up of 14 amino acids. Germline lookup yields CDR1 SGDLS and CDR2 YYNGEE. The ends were cut back, 3 bases at V and 1 base at J, with 9 bases in the middle.

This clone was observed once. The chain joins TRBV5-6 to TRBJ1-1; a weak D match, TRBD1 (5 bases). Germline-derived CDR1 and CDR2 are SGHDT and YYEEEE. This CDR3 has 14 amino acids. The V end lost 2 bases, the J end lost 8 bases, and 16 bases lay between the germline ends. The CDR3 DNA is TGTGCCAGCAGCTTATTTGACAGTTTTCGAGAAGCTTTCTTT. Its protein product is CASSLFDSFREAFF.

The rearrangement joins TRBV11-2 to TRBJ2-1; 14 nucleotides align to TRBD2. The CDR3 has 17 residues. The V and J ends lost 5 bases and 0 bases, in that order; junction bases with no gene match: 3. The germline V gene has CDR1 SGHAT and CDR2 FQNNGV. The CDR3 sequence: CASSPGTSGSSYNEQFF. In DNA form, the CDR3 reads TGTGCCAGCAGCCCCGGGACTAGCGGGAGCTCCTACAATGAGCAGTTCTTC.